This T cell receptor beta chain was recorded in a study of T cell changes during pregnancy in multiple sclerosis. This clone came up many times. Assay used: immunoSEQ multiplex PCR; TCRdb lists only in-frame clones, some missing. The data contain over 65,000 clones, approximately 90% of them singletons. The junction had 1 base not matched to a gene; V was cut back by 4 bases and J by 3 bases. The CDR3 runs 14 residues. Germline V gene data show CDR1 as LGHNA and CDR2 as YSLEER. This chain joins TRBV4-3 and TRBJ2-2; TRBD2 matches at 8 bases. This receptor was obtained from a female donor with multiple sclerosis, enrolled in a pregnancy study. Source: peripheral blood, taken in the first trimester of pregnancy. The CDR3 here is CASSPGLDTGELFF. CDR3 nucleotide sequence: TGCGCCAGCAGCCCGGGACTAGACACCGGGGAGCTGTTTTTT.